Given below is one T cell receptor beta chain in context. In germline, CDR1 is SNHLY, CDR2 FYNNEI. Germline trimming cut 8 bases from V and 1 base from J; bases unmatched to any gene: 5. The CDR3 sequence is 14 residues long. This entry comes from a study of blood T cell repertoires in COVID-19. Study-level background: The analysed material was cDNA or gDNA that came from T cells, B-cell-depleted T cells, or PBMCs.

Seattle-derived patients entered the study during active infection and were followed longitudinally. Original handling: How many nucleated cells were present was estimated from reference gene primer amplification. Sequencing was performed with immunoSEQ multiplex PCR; in TCRdb, only in-frame clones are kept and a portion is missing. The D gene and trimming were derived from the DNA, and the V and J assignments and clone size from that table. The sample shows a few hundred thousand clones, roughly 88% of them seen only once. The receptor's source is a human donor with COVID-19, enrolled during active disease. The donor label of this sample is uncertain. The sequencing input was peripheral blood. This chain uses TRBV2 with TRBJ1-5, with 7 bases that match TRBD1. In DNA form, the CDR3 reads TGTGCCAGCGGAGAACAGGGGAGCAATCAGCCCCAGCATTTT. Translated, it gives CASGEQGSNQPQHF. Filled out from reference TRBV2 and TRBJ1-5, the complete variable domain reads EPEVTQTPSHQVTQMGQEVILRCVPISNHLYFYWYRQILGQKVEFLVSFYNNEISEKSEIFDDQFSVERPDGSNFTLKIRSTKLEDSAMYFCASGEQGSNQPQHFGDGTRLSIL.